The rows below give T cell receptor beta chains drawn from one sample of a study of blood T cell repertoires in COVID-19. The repertoire was sequenced with immunoSEQ multiplex PCR; TCRdb's copy has only in-frame clones and lacks some. The sample lists 75,000 to 95,000 clones, around 90% occurring once. Specimen: peripheral blood. The receptors were gathered from a man in his fifties or sixties with active COVID-19. Each CDR3 is given with its conserved first and last residue. The D gene is left open where the match is weak. Rows may omit the clone size; those that give it use once, few, many or a size class.

j_call: TRBJ2-1
v_call: TRBV19
d_call: NA
clone_size: NA
cdr3_nt: TGTGCCAGTAGTATCCGGGGGGCTGAGCAGTTCTTC
cdr3_aa: CASSIRGAEQFF

j_call: TRBJ2-2
v_call: TRBV25-1
d_call: TRBD1
clone_size: NA
cdr3_nt: TGTGCCAGCAGTGATTTACGGACAGGGAACACCGGGGAGCTGTTTTTT
cdr3_aa: CASSDLRTGNTGELFF

j_call: TRBJ1-5
v_call: TRBV19
d_call: NA
clone_size: once
cdr3_nt: TGTGCCAGTAGTATGTTCGACAGGCCCAATCAGCCCCAGCATTTT
cdr3_aa: CASSMFDRPNQPQHF

j_call: TRBJ2-1
v_call: TRBV21-1
d_call: NA
clone_size: NA
cdr3_nt: TGTGCCAGCAGCAACCTCGGGACAGCTCTGGGGAATGAGCAGTTCTTC
cdr3_aa: CASSNLGTALGNEQFF

j_call: TRBJ2-1
v_call: TRBV7-8
d_call: NA
clone_size: NA
cdr3_nt: TGTGCCAGCAGCCCCAACTACAATGAGCAGTTCTTC
cdr3_aa: CASSPNYNEQFF

j_call: TRBJ1-2
v_call: TRBV12-3/TRBV12-4
d_call: NA
clone_size: NA
cdr3_nt: TGTGCCAGCACTCCCGGGCGGGGGTTTGGCTACACCTTC
cdr3_aa: CASTPGRGFGYTF

j_call: TRBJ1-2
v_call: TRBV29-1
d_call: NA
clone_size: NA
cdr3_nt: TGCAGCGTTGCTCTAGACGGGATTTATGGCTACACCTTC
cdr3_aa: CSVALDGIYGYTF

j_call: TRBJ1-1
v_call: TRBV10-3
d_call: NA
clone_size: NA
cdr3_nt: TGTGCCATCAGTGCCGTCAGGGAAAACACTGAAGCTTTCTTT
cdr3_aa: CAISAVRENTEAFF

j_call: TRBJ1-6
v_call: TRBV7-2
d_call: TRBD1
clone_size: NA
cdr3_nt: TGTGCCAGCAGCTCCGGACAGGCCTCACCCCTCCACTTT
cdr3_aa: CASSSGQASPLHF

j_call: TRBJ1-1
v_call: TRBV5-3
d_call: NA
clone_size: NA
cdr3_nt: TGTGCCAGAAGCTTTAAGGAGGGTACGAACACTGAAGCTTTCTTT
cdr3_aa: CARSFKEGTNTEAFF

j_call: TRBJ1-1
v_call: TRBV10-3
d_call: TRBD1
clone_size: NA
cdr3_nt: TGTGCCATCAGTGGCACCCTACACAGGGGAGGAGGTACTGAAGCTTTCTTT
cdr3_aa: CAISGTLHRGGGTEAFF

j_call: TRBJ1-2
v_call: TRBV13
d_call: NA
clone_size: NA
cdr3_nt: TGTGCCAGCAGCATAGGAGGCGGTTTCGGGGGCTACACCTTC
cdr3_aa: CASSIGGGFGGYTF

j_call: TRBJ2-2
v_call: TRBV5-1
d_call: TRBD2
clone_size: NA
cdr3_nt: TGCGCCAGCAGCCCCGGGGTAGCGGGGGCCGGGGAGCTGTTTTTT
cdr3_aa: CASSPGVAGAGELFF

j_call: TRBJ2-7
v_call: TRBV3-1/TRBV3-2
d_call: NA
clone_size: NA
cdr3_nt: TGTGCCAGCAGCCAAGTCAGGGCCAACGAGCAGTACTTC
cdr3_aa: CASSQVRANEQYF

j_call: TRBJ1-5
v_call: TRBV23-1
d_call: TRBD1
clone_size: NA
cdr3_nt: TGCGCCAGCAGTCAAACAGGACAGGGCTCTAATAGCAATCAGCCCCAGCATTTT
cdr3_aa: CASSQTGQGSNSNQPQHF

j_call: TRBJ1-2
v_call: TRBV7-8
d_call: NA
clone_size: NA
cdr3_nt: TGTGCCAGCAGCCAGCAAGGGGTTGTCGGCTACACCTTC
cdr3_aa: CASSQQGVVGYTF

j_call: TRBJ2-7
v_call: TRBV2
d_call: NA
clone_size: NA
cdr3_nt: TGTGCCAGCAGTGGGGGGGTCTACGAGCAGTACTTC
cdr3_aa: CASSGGVYEQYF

j_call: TRBJ2-3
v_call: TRBV4-1
d_call: NA
clone_size: NA
cdr3_nt: TGCGCCAGCAGCCCCCCTAAATCCCCAGGCCAGGATACGCAGTATTTT
cdr3_aa: CASSPPKSPGQDTQYF

j_call: TRBJ1-1
v_call: TRBV5-3
d_call: NA
clone_size: NA
cdr3_nt: TGTGCCAGAAGCCCTGGGCGCAGCGGGACGAAGGCTTTCTTT
cdr3_aa: CARSPGRSGTKAFF

j_call: TRBJ2-7
v_call: TRBV5-1
d_call: NA
clone_size: NA
cdr3_nt: TGCGCCAGCAGTACAACTAGTGTGGGTGAGCAGTACTTC
cdr3_aa: CASSTTSVGEQYF

j_call: TRBJ2-1
v_call: TRBV10-3
d_call: NA
clone_size: NA
cdr3_nt: TGTGCCATCAGTGATAGAGCTATCCTCTCCTACAATGAGCAGTTCTTC
cdr3_aa: CAISDRAILSYNEQFF

j_call: TRBJ2-3
v_call: TRBV6-2/TRBV6-3
d_call: NA
clone_size: once
cdr3_nt: TGTGCCAGCAGTTACTCGACAACTAGCACAGATACGCAGTATTTT
cdr3_aa: CASSYSTTSTDTQYF

j_call: TRBJ2-5
v_call: TRBV19
d_call: NA
clone_size: NA
cdr3_nt: TGTGCCAGTAGTATCATCGGAGGGGAGGAGACCCAGTACTTC
cdr3_aa: CASSIIGGEETQYF

j_call: TRBJ1-6
v_call: TRBV20-1
d_call: NA
clone_size: NA
cdr3_nt: TGCAGTGCTAGTAGACAGAATTCACCCCTCCACTTT
cdr3_aa: CSASRQNSPLHF

j_call: TRBJ2-1
v_call: TRBV19
d_call: TRBD1
clone_size: NA
cdr3_nt: TGTGCCAGTAGTATAACCTCCAGGGGGCGGACCTACAATGAGCAGTTCTTC
cdr3_aa: CASSITSRGRTYNEQFF

j_call: TRBJ1-3
v_call: TRBV6-5
d_call: NA
clone_size: once
cdr3_nt: TGTGCCAGCAGCTCCACAGGGCTTGGAAACACCATATATTTT
cdr3_aa: CASSSTGLGNTIYF

j_call: TRBJ1-5
v_call: TRBV27
d_call: NA
clone_size: few
cdr3_nt: TGTGCCAGCAGTTTGCAGGGCAATCAGCCCCAGCATTTT
cdr3_aa: CASSLQGNQPQHF

j_call: TRBJ2-3
v_call: TRBV28
d_call: NA
clone_size: NA
cdr3_nt: TGTGCCAGCATCCCAGTCGAGGATGGCACAGATACGCAGTATTTT
cdr3_aa: CASIPVEDGTDTQYF

j_call: TRBJ2-3
v_call: TRBV4-2
d_call: NA
clone_size: NA
cdr3_nt: TGTGCCAGCAGCCAAGATTTACGACTAGATACGCAGTATTTT
cdr3_aa: CASSQDLRLDTQYF

j_call: TRBJ1-2
v_call: TRBV29-1
d_call: NA
clone_size: NA
cdr3_nt: TGCAGCGTCGCCTCGGGTAGCACGGGGTCCTATGGCTACACCTTC
cdr3_aa: CSVASGSTGSYGYTF

j_call: TRBJ1-1
v_call: TRBV4-3
d_call: NA
clone_size: NA
cdr3_nt: TGCGCCAGCAGCCAAGAGTCCCTCAACACTGAAGCTTTCTTT
cdr3_aa: CASSQESLNTEAFF

j_call: TRBJ2-7
v_call: TRBV7-2
d_call: TRBD1
clone_size: NA
cdr3_nt: TGTGCCAGCAGCTTAGGGACAGGGACCGTCTACGAGCAGTACTTC
cdr3_aa: CASSLGTGTVYEQYF

j_call: TRBJ2-2
v_call: TRBV2
d_call: TRBD2
clone_size: few
cdr3_nt: TGTGCCAGCACGGGGGGACCGAACACCGGGGAGCTGTTTTTT
cdr3_aa: CASTGGPNTGELFF

j_call: TRBJ1-5
v_call: TRBV19
d_call: TRBD1
clone_size: NA
cdr3_nt: TGTGCCAGTAGTCAGGGACAGGGGGCAGGTCAGCCCCAGCATTTT
cdr3_aa: CASSQGQGAGQPQHF

j_call: TRBJ2-1
v_call: TRBV19
d_call: NA
clone_size: NA
cdr3_nt: TGTGCCAGTAGTATGTACTCCTACAATGAGCAGTTCTTC
cdr3_aa: CASSMYSYNEQFF

j_call: TRBJ1-3
v_call: TRBV19
d_call: NA
clone_size: NA
cdr3_nt: TGTGCCAGTAGTATACGGGGGTCCAGCTCTGGAAACACCATATATTTT
cdr3_aa: CASSIRGSSSGNTIYF

j_call: TRBJ1-5
v_call: TRBV6-5
d_call: TRBD1
clone_size: few
cdr3_nt: TGTGCCAGCAGCGGGACAGGTGGGTATCAGCCCCAGCATTTT
cdr3_aa: CASSGTGGYQPQHF

j_call: TRBJ1-3
v_call: TRBV7-9
d_call: TRBD1
clone_size: NA
cdr3_nt: TGTGCCAGCAGCTTAGAGGACAGGAGAAACACCATATATTTT
cdr3_aa: CASSLEDRRNTIYF

j_call: TRBJ1-3
v_call: TRBV25-1
d_call: NA
clone_size: NA
cdr3_nt: TGTGCCAGCAGTGTGTCAGGGTCTGGAAACACCATATATTTT
cdr3_aa: CASSVSGSGNTIYF

j_call: TRBJ1-5
v_call: TRBV12-3/TRBV12-4
d_call: NA
clone_size: few
cdr3_nt: TGTGCCAGCAGTTTAGCGCACGGTCAGCCCCAGCATTTT
cdr3_aa: CASSLAHGQPQHF

j_call: TRBJ2-7
v_call: TRBV2
d_call: NA
clone_size: NA
cdr3_nt: TGTGCCAGCATGGACACGGAAACTACCTACGAGCAGTACTTC
cdr3_aa: CASMDTETTYEQYF

j_call: TRBJ2-2
v_call: TRBV6-2/TRBV6-3
d_call: NA
clone_size: NA
cdr3_nt: TGTGCCAGCAGTCCAGGGCCAGGGGAGCTGTTTTTT
cdr3_aa: CASSPGPGELFF

j_call: TRBJ2-6
v_call: TRBV7-5
d_call: NA
clone_size: NA
cdr3_nt: TGTGTCCTCCGGGAACTGGCTGGGGCCAACGTCCTGACTTTC
cdr3_aa: CVLRELAGANVLTF

j_call: TRBJ2-7
v_call: TRBV28
d_call: NA
clone_size: once
cdr3_nt: TGTGCCAGCAGTCCTAGCGGACAGGGCGGGTACGAGCAGTACTTC
cdr3_aa: CASSPSGQGGYEQYF

j_call: TRBJ2-2
v_call: TRBV3-1/TRBV3-2
d_call: TRBD2
clone_size: NA
cdr3_nt: TGTGCCAGCAGCCAAGGAGCTGGAGCGGGGGCCGTGACCGGGGAGCTGTTTTTT
cdr3_aa: CASSQGAGAGAVTGELFF

j_call: TRBJ1-2
v_call: TRBV28
d_call: NA
clone_size: NA
cdr3_nt: TGTGCCAGCAGTTTGCGGGGCCCGGTGGCTGGCTACACCTTC
cdr3_aa: CASSLRGPVAGYTF

j_call: TRBJ1-2
v_call: TRBV27
d_call: TRBD1
clone_size: NA
cdr3_nt: TGTGCCAGCAGTTTAGGACAGGGCGCGGTTGGAGGCTGGGGCTACACCTTC
cdr3_aa: CASSLGQGAVGGWGYTF

j_call: TRBJ2-1
v_call: TRBV5-4
d_call: TRBD2
clone_size: NA
cdr3_nt: TGTGCCAGCAGCTTGGATGGGGGGGGAGGGTACAATGAGCAGTTCTTC
cdr3_aa: CASSLDGGGGYNEQFF

j_call: TRBJ1-1
v_call: TRBV5-6
d_call: NA
clone_size: NA
cdr3_nt: TGTGCCAGCAGCTTGGGCCGACATTCAAGAAACACTGAAGCTTTCTTT
cdr3_aa: CASSLGRHSRNTEAFF

j_call: TRBJ1-1
v_call: TRBV6-5
d_call: NA
clone_size: NA
cdr3_nt: TGTGCCAGCACCTTCAGAACAGGTAACACTGAAGCTTTCTTT
cdr3_aa: CASTFRTGNTEAFF

j_call: TRBJ1-1
v_call: TRBV7-2
d_call: NA
clone_size: NA
cdr3_nt: TGTGCCAGCAGCTTAGGCCAGGGAGGGATCGTGGGCACTGAAGCTTTCTTT
cdr3_aa: CASSLGQGGIVGTEAFF

j_call: TRBJ2-7
v_call: TRBV20-1
d_call: NA
clone_size: once
cdr3_nt: TGCAGTGCTAGTCCTCCGGGGGACTCCTCCTACGAGCAGTACTTC
cdr3_aa: CSASPPGDSSYEQYF

j_call: TRBJ2-3
v_call: TRBV7-9
d_call: NA
clone_size: NA
cdr3_nt: TGTGCCAGCAGTCAAGGACAGAAAGATACGCAGTATTTT
cdr3_aa: CASSQGQKDTQYF

j_call: TRBJ2-1
v_call: TRBV6-5
d_call: TRBD1
clone_size: NA
cdr3_nt: TGTGCCAGCACAATGGGACAGGGTCATCGTGAGCAGTTCTTC
cdr3_aa: CASTMGQGHREQFF

j_call: TRBJ1-2
v_call: TRBV9
d_call: TRBD1
clone_size: NA
cdr3_nt: TGTGCCAGCAGCGTAATGACAGGGGGCCTTCATGGCTACACCTTC
cdr3_aa: CASSVMTGGLHGYTF

j_call: TRBJ2-3
v_call: TRBV4-1
d_call: TRBD2
clone_size: NA
cdr3_nt: TGCGCCAGCACCACGACTGCGAGCGGGGGGAGGGTAGATACGCAGTATTTT
cdr3_aa: CASTTTASGGRVDTQYF

j_call: TRBJ2-5
v_call: TRBV4-2
d_call: TRBD2
clone_size: NA
cdr3_nt: TGTGCCAGCAGCCCTACTTCCAGCGGGGGCTCGGAGACCCAGTACTTC
cdr3_aa: CASSPTSSGGSETQYF